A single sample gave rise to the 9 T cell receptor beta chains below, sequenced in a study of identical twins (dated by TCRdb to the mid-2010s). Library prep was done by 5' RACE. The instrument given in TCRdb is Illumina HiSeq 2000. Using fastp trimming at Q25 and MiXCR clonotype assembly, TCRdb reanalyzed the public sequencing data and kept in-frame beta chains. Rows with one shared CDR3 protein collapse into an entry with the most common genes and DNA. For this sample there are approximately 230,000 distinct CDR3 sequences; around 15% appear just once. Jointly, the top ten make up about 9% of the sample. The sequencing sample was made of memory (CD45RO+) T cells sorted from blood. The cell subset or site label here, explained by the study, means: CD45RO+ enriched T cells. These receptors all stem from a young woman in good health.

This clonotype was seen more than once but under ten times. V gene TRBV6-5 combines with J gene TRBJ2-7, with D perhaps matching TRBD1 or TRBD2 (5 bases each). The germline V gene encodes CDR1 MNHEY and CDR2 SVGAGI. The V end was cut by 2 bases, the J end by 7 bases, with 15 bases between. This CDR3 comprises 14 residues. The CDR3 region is CASSYVQGVGEQYF. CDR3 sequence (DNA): TGTGCCAGCAGTTACGTCCAGGGAGTGGGGGAGCAGTACTTC.

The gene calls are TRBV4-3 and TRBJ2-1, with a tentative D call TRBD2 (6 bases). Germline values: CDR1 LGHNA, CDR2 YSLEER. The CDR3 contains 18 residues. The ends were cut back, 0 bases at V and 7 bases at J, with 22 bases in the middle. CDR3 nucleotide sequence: TGCGCCAGCAGCCAAGATTCGGGATTAGGTGCGGGACTGAATGAGCAGTTCTTC. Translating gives CASSQDSGLGAGLNEQFF.

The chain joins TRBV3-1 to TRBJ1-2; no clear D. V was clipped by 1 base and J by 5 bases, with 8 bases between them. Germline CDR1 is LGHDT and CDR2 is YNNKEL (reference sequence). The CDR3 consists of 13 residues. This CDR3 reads CASSQGSGYGYTF. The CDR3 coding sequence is TGTGCCAGCAGCCAAGGGTCAGGATATGGCTACACCTTC.

The CDR3 DNA follows: TGTGCCAGCAGTGAATCGTACAATGAGCAGTTCTTC. Its translation: CASSESYNEQFF. The chain carries TRBV6-5 and TRBJ2-1; D is undetermined. Trimming took 5 bases from V and 4 from J, leaving 6 bases between them. The CDR3 loop spans 12 amino acids. Per germline, CDR1 MNHEY and CDR2 SVGAGI.

CDR3 nucleotide sequence: TGTGCCAGCAGTTCCGGACAGGGCTACGAGCAGTACTTC. Translation: CASSSGQGYEQYF. V usage is TRBV27 and J usage is TRBJ2-7, with TRBD1 matching over 8 bases. Germline trimming cut 4 bases from V and 3 bases from J; bases unmatched to any gene: 2. The CDR3 is 13 amino acids. The germline gives CDR1 MNHEY, CDR2 SMNVEV (reference sequence).

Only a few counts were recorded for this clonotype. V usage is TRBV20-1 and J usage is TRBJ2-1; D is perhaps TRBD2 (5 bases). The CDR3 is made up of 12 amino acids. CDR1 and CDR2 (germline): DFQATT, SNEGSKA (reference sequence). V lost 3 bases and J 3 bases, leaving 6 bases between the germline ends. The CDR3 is CSASGNYNEQFF. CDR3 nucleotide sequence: TGCAGTGCTAGCGGGAACTACAATGAGCAGTTCTTC.

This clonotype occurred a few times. CDR3 nucleotides: TGCAGTGCTAGAGATATAGCGGGAGTAAATGAGCAGTTCTTC. It codes for CSARDIAGVNEQFF. The chain couples TRBV20-1 to TRBJ2-1; TRBD2 matches 9 bases. The CDR3 runs to 14 residues. CDR1 and CDR2 from the germline V gene are DFQATT and SNEGSKA (reference sequence). After removal of 0 bases from V and 7 bases from J, the junction contained 4 bases not matched to a gene.

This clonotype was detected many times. Written as DNA, the CDR3 is TGCGCCAGCAGCTTTGATAGCGGGAGAATAAGGAATGAGCAGTTCTTC. Translation gives CASSFDSGRIRNEQFF. The chain links TRBV5-1 to TRBJ2-1; 9 bases are shared with TRBD2. The CDR3 is made up of 16 amino acids. Germline V gene data show CDR1 as SGHRS and CDR2 as YFSETQ. The ends lost 2 bases at V and 7 bases at J; junction bases unmatched: 10.

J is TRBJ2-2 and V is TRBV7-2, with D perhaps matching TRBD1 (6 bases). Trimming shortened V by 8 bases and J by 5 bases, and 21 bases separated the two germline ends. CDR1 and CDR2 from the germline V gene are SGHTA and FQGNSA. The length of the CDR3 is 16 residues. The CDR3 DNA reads TGTGCCAGCTACTTGGGAAAACAGGGAAGAACCGGGGAGCTGTTTTTT. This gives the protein CASYLGKQGRTGELFF.